The clone carrying this T cell receptor beta chain was recorded once. Only in-frame clones appear in the TCRdb table, and some are missing; sequencing was by immunoSEQ multiplex PCR. This sample carries about 26,000 clones, more than 85% of them seen once, and the ten largest clones take around 2%. The data were taken from a study of blood T cell repertoires in COVID-19. Whole-study context: Specimens from acute and convalescent COVID-19 originated in the United States, Italy and Spain. Sources were T cells, B-cell-depleted T cells, or PBMCs; the material itself was cDNA or gDNA.

This sequence originates from a human donor in a cohort sampled during active COVID-19. The sequenced material came from peripheral blood.

The DNA for the CDR3 is TGTGCCAGCTCACCTATCGCTAGCGGAGCCACAGATACGCAGTATTTT. Amino acids: CASSPIASGATDTQYF. The chain has TRBV18 and TRBJ2-3; TRBD2 matches at 7 bases. CDR1 is KGHSH, CDR2 LQKENI, per germline. This CDR3 region has 16 residues. Trimming cost V 3 bases and J 2 bases; bases outside gene matches: 8.